The present T cell receptor (beta chain) was sequenced within a study of blood T cells in healthy people across ages. General observations from the study: Roughly linearly, TCR beta diversity per million T cells fell as age increased.

In its sample, this clonotype was seen a few times. The antigen remains undetermined. Alongside a J-beta primer mix, a sample-barcoded 5' primer served in a second PCR lasting roughly 7 to 12 cycles. Every cDNA molecule carried a tag from a template-switch adaptor bearing 12 random nucleotides. TCRdb independently ran MiXCR on the 5' RACE reads; one entry per CDR3 protein. The sample gives more than 700,000 distinct CDR3 sequences, about half of which show up once; less than 20% is in the top ten. Isolating PBMCs gave at least 6.5 million of these cells per sample. The specimen sequenced was blood. This sequence originates from a man aged 80 or over in good health.

The CDR3 bases are TGTGCCAGCAGTTTCACGATAACTGAAGCTTTCTTT. Protein: CASSFTITEAFF. The genes are TRBV12-3 or TRBV12-4 and TRBJ1-1; D is unresolved. V was cut by 3 bases and J by 5 bases, with 7 bases left in between. There are 12 residues in the CDR3.